A selection of T cell receptor beta chains follows, all from one sample in a study of T-cell memory formation after mild COVID-19. TCRdb re-called the 5' RACE reads through MiXCR, storing one row per CDR3 protein. This table has around 140,000 distinct CDR3 sequences, about 5.5% appearing once. Material: PBMCs or a T cell subset sorted from them (not recorded which). These receptors originate from an adult woman who had mild COVID-19 (a few samples of this study predate the infection). Cell type and time point are not known. CDR3s include the opening cysteine and the closing phenylalanine or tryptophan. The D gene is left open where the match is weak. The size of a clone is reported for some rows only, either as once, few or many, or as a class for expanded clones.

cdr3_nt: TGTGCCAGCAGATTGACAGTCTCCTACAATGAGCAGTTCTTC; cdr3_aa: CASRLTVSYNEQFF; d_call: -; clone_size: -; v_call: TRBV6-6; j_call: TRBJ2-1
cdr3_nt: TGCGCCAGCAGAGGGGGAGGGAGCTACGAGCAGTACTTC; cdr3_aa: CASRGGGSYEQYF; d_call: -; clone_size: many; v_call: TRBV5-1; j_call: TRBJ2-7
cdr3_nt: TGTGCCAGCAGGGACAGGCTTTTCGATCAGCCCCAGCATTTT; cdr3_aa: CASRDRLFDQPQHF; d_call: TRBD1; clone_size: many; v_call: TRBV6-2/TRBV6-3; j_call: TRBJ1-5
cdr3_nt: TGTGCCAGCAGTCCCGGGACGGAAAGGTCCGGAGCTTTCTTT; cdr3_aa: CASSPGTERSGAFF; d_call: -; clone_size: few; v_call: TRBV6-6; j_call: TRBJ1-1
cdr3_nt: TGTGCCAGTAGTACAGGGGGAAGTGGGGCCAACGTCCTGACTTTC; cdr3_aa: CASSTGGSGANVLTF; d_call: TRBD1; clone_size: -; v_call: TRBV19; j_call: TRBJ2-6
cdr3_nt: TGCAGTGCTCAAAAGGGACACACCCAAGAGACCCAGTACTTC; cdr3_aa: CSAQKGHTQETQYF; d_call: -; clone_size: many; v_call: TRBV20-1; j_call: TRBJ2-5
cdr3_nt: TGCGCCAGCAGCTTGTTGACGACGAATGAAAAACTGTTTTTT; cdr3_aa: CASSLLTTNEKLFF; d_call: -; clone_size: -; v_call: TRBV5-1; j_call: TRBJ1-4
cdr3_nt: TGCAGTGCTAGAGCGGAAGGTTCCTACACCTTC; cdr3_aa: CSARAEGSYTF; d_call: -; clone_size: few; v_call: TRBV20-1; j_call: TRBJ1-2
cdr3_nt: TGCGCCAGCAGCTTGGCCTTATGGGAGGACGGCGGGTGGAATGAGCAGTTCTTC; cdr3_aa: CASSLALWEDGGWNEQFF; d_call: -; clone_size: many; v_call: TRBV5-1; j_call: TRBJ2-1
cdr3_nt: TGTGCCAGCAACTTACAGGGTGTGGGGACAGATACGCAGTATTTT; cdr3_aa: CASNLQGVGTDTQYF; d_call: -; clone_size: -; v_call: TRBV9; j_call: TRBJ2-3
cdr3_nt: TGTGCCAGCAGGCTAATAGCGGGAGGGTTTGGTAATGAGCAGTTCTTC; cdr3_aa: CASRLIAGGFGNEQFF; d_call: TRBD2; clone_size: few; v_call: TRBV11-3; j_call: TRBJ2-1
cdr3_nt: TGTGCCAGCAGCTTGGTTGGGGCGCGGTACTATGGCTACACCTTC; cdr3_aa: CASSLVGARYYGYTF; d_call: -; clone_size: many; v_call: TRBV7-9; j_call: TRBJ1-2
cdr3_nt: TGTGCTAGCTCGGGAGGGATCACCGGGGAGCTGTTTTTT; cdr3_aa: CASSGGITGELFF; d_call: TRBD2; clone_size: -; v_call: TRBV7-7; j_call: TRBJ2-2
cdr3_nt: TGTGCCAGCAGCCCCGGCTACTATCAGCCCCAGCATTTT; cdr3_aa: CASSPGYYQPQHF; d_call: -; clone_size: few; v_call: TRBV12-3/TRBV12-4; j_call: TRBJ1-5
cdr3_nt: TGTGCCAGCAGCTTAGCATCTGGGGTAAATTCACCCCTCCACTTT; cdr3_aa: CASSLASGVNSPLHF; d_call: -; clone_size: few; v_call: TRBV7-6; j_call: TRBJ1-6
cdr3_nt: TGCAGCGTCCTTACTACCAATTCGCCGAACACCGGGGAGCTGTTTTTT; cdr3_aa: CSVLTTNSPNTGELFF; d_call: -; clone_size: many; v_call: TRBV29-1; j_call: TRBJ2-2
cdr3_nt: TGTGCCAGCAGCGCGAGGGTGGACAGGAGGAATTCACCCCTCCACTTT; cdr3_aa: CASSARVDRRNSPLHF; d_call: TRBD1; clone_size: many; v_call: TRBV9; j_call: TRBJ1-6
cdr3_nt: TGCGCCAGCAGCCAAAGCGGGAACAATGAGCAGTTCTTC; cdr3_aa: CASSQSGNNEQFF; d_call: TRBD2; clone_size: many; v_call: TRBV4-3; j_call: TRBJ2-1
cdr3_nt: TGTGCCAGCAGCGTACCTAGCGGGGGCAGCTCTGGGGCCAACGTCCTGACTTTC; cdr3_aa: CASSVPSGGSSGANVLTF; d_call: TRBD2; clone_size: few; v_call: TRBV7-6; j_call: TRBJ2-6
cdr3_nt: TGTGCCAGCAGCGATAATCCGGGACTAGCGACAGATACGCAGTATTTT; cdr3_aa: CASSDNPGLATDTQYF; d_call: TRBD2; clone_size: -; v_call: TRBV7-2; j_call: TRBJ2-3
cdr3_nt: TGTGCCAGCAGCTTAATCGGCGGCTCCGATGAGCAGTTCTTC; cdr3_aa: CASSLIGGSDEQFF; d_call: -; clone_size: many; v_call: TRBV7-2; j_call: TRBJ2-1
cdr3_nt: TGTGCCAGCAGCCAAGATCGTTCTGGTAATCAGCCCCAGCATTTT; cdr3_aa: CASSQDRSGNQPQHF; d_call: -; clone_size: many; v_call: TRBV4-2; j_call: TRBJ1-5
cdr3_nt: TGTGCCAGCAGCCAAGTCCTAACTAGCGGGACTACCAGCCGAATGAATGAGCAGTTCTTC; cdr3_aa: CASSQVLTSGTTSRMNEQFF; d_call: TRBD2; clone_size: -; v_call: TRBV3-1; j_call: TRBJ2-1
cdr3_nt: TGTGCCAGTAGTCCCGGACAGGGCAGGGGTTCACGGAACTATGGCTACACCTTC; cdr3_aa: CASSPGQGRGSRNYGYTF; d_call: TRBD1; clone_size: few; v_call: TRBV19; j_call: TRBJ1-2
cdr3_nt: TGCGCCAGCAGCAGAACTAGAGAAGAGACCCAGTACTTC; cdr3_aa: CASSRTREETQYF; d_call: -; clone_size: many; v_call: TRBV5-1; j_call: TRBJ2-5
cdr3_nt: TGTGCCACCAGTGACTCTAACTATGGCTACACCTTC; cdr3_aa: CATSDSNYGYTF; d_call: -; clone_size: few; v_call: TRBV24-1; j_call: TRBJ1-2
cdr3_nt: TGTGCCAGCAGATCTCAGTACGAGCAGTACTTC; cdr3_aa: CASRSQYEQYF; d_call: -; clone_size: many; v_call: TRBV6-2/TRBV6-3; j_call: TRBJ2-7
cdr3_nt: TGTGCCAGCAGCTTAGCGAGTGTAGTGAGGGGCGAGCAGTACTTC; cdr3_aa: CASSLASVVRGEQYF; d_call: -; clone_size: many; v_call: TRBV7-2; j_call: TRBJ2-7
cdr3_nt: TGTGCCATCAGTGACCCGGGACAGCGCTCTGGAAACACCATATATTTT; cdr3_aa: CAISDPGQRSGNTIYF; d_call: TRBD1; clone_size: few; v_call: TRBV10-3; j_call: TRBJ1-3
cdr3_nt: TGTGCCAGCAGTTACTCTGGACCAACGCAAGAGACCCAGTACTTC; cdr3_aa: CASSYSGPTQETQYF; d_call: -; clone_size: many; v_call: TRBV6-5; j_call: TRBJ2-5